The clone carrying this TCR beta chain was seen repeatedly, ten times or more. Its target is not known. CDR1 and CDR2 from the germline V gene are MNHNS and SASEGT. This CDR3 region has 13 residues. V was pared by 4 bases and J by 8 bases, with 5 bases of the junction left unmatched. The data were taken from a study of T cells after posttransplantation cyclophosphamide. General study points: Recipient CMV seropositivity and CMV reactivation strongly tracked TRB clonality. Donor CD8+ memory clones often dominated recipient blood repertoires at later times.

TCRdb's table, derived via immunoSEQ multiplex PCR, lists solely in-frame clones and lacks some. The sample is made up of 5,000 to 5,500 clones, none counted only once. Treatment was busulfan-fludarabine conditioning, a marrow graft, and cyclophosphamide on days +3 and +4. Sequencing was performed on PBMCs, taken after allogeneic stem cell transplant with posttransplant cyclophosphamide. The receptor was isolated from a female patient aged 30 to 45 who received an allogeneic stem cell transplant from an unrelated donor, was CMV-positive, and had acute and chronic GVHD. Among the T cells, some may be from the graft donor. V gene TRBV6-1 combines with J gene TRBJ2-1; 7 nucleotides align to TRBD1. The CDR3 loop is CASSARGKDEQFF. The CDR3 region has the DNA TGTGCCAGCAGTGCCAGGGGGAAGGATGAGCAGTTCTTC.